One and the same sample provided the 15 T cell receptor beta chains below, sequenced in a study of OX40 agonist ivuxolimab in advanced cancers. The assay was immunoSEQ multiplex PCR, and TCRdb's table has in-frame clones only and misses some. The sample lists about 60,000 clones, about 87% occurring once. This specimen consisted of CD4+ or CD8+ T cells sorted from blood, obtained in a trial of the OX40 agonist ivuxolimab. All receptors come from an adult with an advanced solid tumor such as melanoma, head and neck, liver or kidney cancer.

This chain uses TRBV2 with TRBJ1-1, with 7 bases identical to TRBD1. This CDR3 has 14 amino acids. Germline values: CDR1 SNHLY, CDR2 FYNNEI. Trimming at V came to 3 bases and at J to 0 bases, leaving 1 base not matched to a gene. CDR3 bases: TGTGCCAGCAGTGAGCAGGGGGTGAACACTGAAGCTTTCTTT. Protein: CASSEQGVNTEAFF.

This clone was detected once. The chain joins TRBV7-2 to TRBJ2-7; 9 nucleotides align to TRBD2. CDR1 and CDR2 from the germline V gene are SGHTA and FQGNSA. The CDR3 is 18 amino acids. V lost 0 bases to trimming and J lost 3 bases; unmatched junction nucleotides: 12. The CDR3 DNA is TGTGCCAGCAGCTTAGCGTCATCGGCTAGCGGGGAGAACTACGAGCAGTACTTC. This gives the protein CASSLASSASGENYEQYF. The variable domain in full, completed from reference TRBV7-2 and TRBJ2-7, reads GAGVSQSPSNKVTEKGKDVELRCDPISGHTALYWYRQSLGQGLEFLIYFQGNSAPDKSGLPSDRFSAERTGGSVSTLTIQRTQQEDSAVYLCASSLASSASGENYEQYFGPGTRLTVT.

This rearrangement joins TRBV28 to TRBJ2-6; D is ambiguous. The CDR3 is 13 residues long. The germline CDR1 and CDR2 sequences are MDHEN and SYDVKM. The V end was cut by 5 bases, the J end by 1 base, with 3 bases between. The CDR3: CASSPSGANVLTF. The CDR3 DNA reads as TGTGCCAGCAGTCCATCTGGGGCCAACGTCCTGACTTTC.

The CDR3 coding sequence is TGCGCCAGCAGCGAGGGAGTCCTTTATGGCTACACCTTC. This translates into CASSEGVLYGYTF. J is TRBJ1-2 and V is TRBV5-1; no clear D gene. The CDR3 has 13 residues. Deletions cut 4 bases from V and 5 bases from J, with 12 bases between. Per germline, CDR1 SGHRS and CDR2 YFSETQ.

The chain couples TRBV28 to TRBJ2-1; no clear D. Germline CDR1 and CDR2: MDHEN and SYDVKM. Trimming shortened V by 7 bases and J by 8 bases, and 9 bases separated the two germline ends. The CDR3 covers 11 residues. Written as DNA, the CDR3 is TGTGCCAGCAATGCGGTGGATGAGCAGTTCTTC. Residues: CASNAVDEQFF. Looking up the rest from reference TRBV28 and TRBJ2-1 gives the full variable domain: DVKVTQSSRYLVKRTGEKVFLECVQDMDHENMFWYRQDPGLGLRLIYFSYDVKMKEKGDIPEGYSVSREKKERFSLILESASTNQTSMYLCASNAVDEQFFGPGTRLTVL.

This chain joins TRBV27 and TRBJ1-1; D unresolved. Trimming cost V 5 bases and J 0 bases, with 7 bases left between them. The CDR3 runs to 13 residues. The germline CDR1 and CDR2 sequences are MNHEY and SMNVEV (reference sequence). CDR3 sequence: CASSREMNTEAFF. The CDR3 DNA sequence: TGTGCCAGCAGTCGAGAGATGAACACTGAAGCTTTCTTT.

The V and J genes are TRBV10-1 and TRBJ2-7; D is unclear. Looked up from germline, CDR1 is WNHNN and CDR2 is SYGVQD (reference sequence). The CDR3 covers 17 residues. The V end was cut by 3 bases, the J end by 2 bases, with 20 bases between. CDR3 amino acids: CASSDYPIEASPYEQYF. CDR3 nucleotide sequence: TGCGCCAGCAGTGATTATCCCATTGAGGCCTCCCCCTACGAGCAGTACTTC.

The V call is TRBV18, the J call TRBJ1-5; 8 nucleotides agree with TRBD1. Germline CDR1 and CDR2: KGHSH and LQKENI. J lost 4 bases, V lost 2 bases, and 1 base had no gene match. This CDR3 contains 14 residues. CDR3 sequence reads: CASSPRQGNQPQHF. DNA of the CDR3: TGTGCCAGCTCACCAAGACAGGGGAATCAGCCCCAGCATTTT.

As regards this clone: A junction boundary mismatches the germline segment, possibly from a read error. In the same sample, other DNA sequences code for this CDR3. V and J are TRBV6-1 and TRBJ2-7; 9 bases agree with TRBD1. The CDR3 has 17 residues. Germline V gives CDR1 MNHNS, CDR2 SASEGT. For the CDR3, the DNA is TGTGCCAGTAGTGAACGAGGTGCTGGACAGGGGCGTTACGAGCAGTACTTC. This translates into CASSERGAGQGRYEQYF.

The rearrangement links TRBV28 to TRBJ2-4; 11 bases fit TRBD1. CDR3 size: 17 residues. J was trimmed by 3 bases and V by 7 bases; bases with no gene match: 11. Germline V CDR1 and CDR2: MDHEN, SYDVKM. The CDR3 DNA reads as TGTGCCAGCAATCCCGAGGGACAGGGGGAGGTCAAAAACATTCAGTACTTC. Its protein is CASNPEGQGEVKNIQYF.

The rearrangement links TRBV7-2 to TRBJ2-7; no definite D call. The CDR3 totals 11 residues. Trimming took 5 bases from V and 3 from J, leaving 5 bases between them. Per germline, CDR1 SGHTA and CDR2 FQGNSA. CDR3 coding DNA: TGTGCCAGCAGCCTAGTCTACGAGCAGTACTTC. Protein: CASSLVYEQYF.

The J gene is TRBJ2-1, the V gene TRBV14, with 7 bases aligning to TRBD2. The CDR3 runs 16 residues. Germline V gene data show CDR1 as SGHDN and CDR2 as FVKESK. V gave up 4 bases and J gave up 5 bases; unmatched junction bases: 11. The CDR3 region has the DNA TGTGCCAGCAGCCTTCTTTGGGCGGGAGCGAACAATGAGCAGTTCTTC. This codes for CASSLLWAGANNEQFF.

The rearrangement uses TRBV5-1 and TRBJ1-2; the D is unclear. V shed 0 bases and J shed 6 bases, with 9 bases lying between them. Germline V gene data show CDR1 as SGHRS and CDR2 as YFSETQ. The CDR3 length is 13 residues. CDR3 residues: CASSLGLNNGYTF. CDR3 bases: TGCGCCAGCAGCTTGGGTCTGAATAATGGCTACACCTTC.

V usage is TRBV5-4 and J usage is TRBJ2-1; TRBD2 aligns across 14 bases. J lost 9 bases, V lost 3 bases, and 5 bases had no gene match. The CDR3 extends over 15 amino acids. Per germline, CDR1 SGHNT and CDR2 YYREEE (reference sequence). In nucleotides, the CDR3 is TGTGCCAGCAGCTCGGGACTAGCGGGAGTAAGTGAGCAGTTCTTC. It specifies CASSSGLAGVSEQFF. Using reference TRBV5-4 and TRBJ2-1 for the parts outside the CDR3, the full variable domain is ETGVTQSPTHLIKTRGQQVTLRCSSQSGHNTVSWYQQALGQGPQFIFQYYREEENGRGNFPPRFSGLQFPNYSSELNVNALELDDSALYLCASSSGLAGVSEQFFGPGTRLTVL.

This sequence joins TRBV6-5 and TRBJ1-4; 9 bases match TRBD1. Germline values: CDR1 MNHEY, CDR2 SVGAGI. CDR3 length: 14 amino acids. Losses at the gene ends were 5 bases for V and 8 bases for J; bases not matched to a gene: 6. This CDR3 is CASSTRDRAEKLFF. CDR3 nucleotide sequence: TGTGCCAGCAGTACCCGGGACAGGGCGGAAAAACTGTTTTTT.